One sample yielded the 21 T cell receptor beta chains listed below, sequenced in a study of CD8 T cells in Susac syndrome. RNA amounts of about 0.5 to 1 ug underwent reverse transcription with random hexamers. TCRdb ran MiXCR on the immunoSEQ multiplex PCR reads and lists one entry per CDR3 protein. The sample yields fewer than 350,000 distinct CDR3 sequences, approximately 85% seen once. Sequencing was done on a sample of CD8+ T cells from PBMCs. These TCRs come from a human donor with multiple sclerosis.

The chain couples TRBV28 to TRBJ2-5; maybe TRBD1 (6 bases). CDR3 length: 15 amino acids. Germline assignment: CDR1 MDHEN and CDR2 SYDVKM. Between the trimmed V and J ends, which lost 2 bases and 5 bases, there was a span of 15 bases. CDR3 in DNA: TGTGCCAGCAGTTTAGGTGTGGGGGCTTGGGAGACCCAGTACTTC. Translated, it gives CASSLGVGAWETQYF.

This clonotype was detected only a few times. This rearrangement joins TRBV6-2 or TRBV6-3 to TRBJ2-7; TRBD2 matches 10 bases. There are 14 residues in the CDR3. Germline V lookup: CDR1 MNHEY, CDR2 SVGEGT. The junction had 8 bases not matched to a gene; V was cut back by 5 bases and J by 7 bases. The CDR3 DNA reads as TGTGCCAGCAGTCCGGGACTAGCGTTGGGGGAGCAGTACTTC. Translation: CASSPGLALGEQYF.

This chain uses TRBV20-1 with TRBJ2-1; D call uncertain. Trimming took 4 bases from V and 1 from J, leaving 14 bases between them. Germline values: CDR1 DFQATT, CDR2 SNEGSKA (reference sequence). CDR3 size: 15 residues. Here the CDR3 reads CSATELAQSYNEQFF. The CDR3 nucleotides read TGCAGTGCTACCGAGCTGGCGCAGTCCTACAATGAGCAGTTCTTC.

The chain has TRBV27 and TRBJ2-7; D possibly corresponds to TRBD2 (6 bases). This CDR3 spans 13 amino acids. From germline, CDR1 is MNHEY and CDR2 SMNVEV (reference sequence). V dropped 5 bases and J dropped 5 bases, with 13 bases sitting between them. CDR3 in DNA: TGTGCCAGCAGTCTAGGGGAGGAGGACGAGCAGTACTTC. Its protein is CASSLGEEDEQYF.

V usage is TRBV9 and J usage is TRBJ2-1, with a possible D match to TRBD2 (6 bases). This CDR3 spans 16 amino acids. V lost 4 bases to trimming and J lost 4 bases, with 18 bases between them. CDR1 is SGDLS, CDR2 YYNGEE, per germline. The CDR3 nucleotides read TGTGCCAGCAGCACCTACCCCGGGACTGGTTACAATGAGCAGTTCTTC. Encoded protein: CASSTYPGTGYNEQFF.

The chain employs TRBV28 and TRBJ1-5; D may be TRBD1 (5 bases). CDR1 and CDR2 (germline): MDHEN, SYDVKM. The ends were cut back, 5 bases at V and 9 bases at J, with 17 bases in the middle. This CDR3 has 14 residues. The CDR3 reads CASSINVGEAPQHF. The CDR3 DNA follows: TGTGCCAGCAGTATCAATGTGGGGGAGGCGCCCCAGCATTTT.

The chain uses TRBV4-3 and TRBJ2-1, with D perhaps matching TRBD2 (5 bases). V gave up 1 base and J gave up 0 bases, with 7 bases separating them. Per germline, CDR1 LGHNA and CDR2 YSLEER. The CDR3 contains 15 residues. The CDR3 is CASSQGGASYNEQFF. As DNA, the CDR3 is TGCGCCAGCAGCCAAGGGGGAGCCTCCTACAATGAGCAGTTCTTC.

The chain joins TRBV27 to TRBJ2-1; tentatively, D is TRBD2 (5 bases). V lost 6 bases to trimming and J lost 3 bases, with 18 bases between them. Germline V lookup: CDR1 MNHEY, CDR2 SMNVEV (reference sequence). This CDR3 spans 16 amino acids. CDR3 region: CASSSVNSGGYNEQFF. The CDR3, as DNA: TGTGCCAGCAGCTCCGTGAACAGCGGAGGCTACAATGAGCAGTTCTTC.

The chain couples TRBV6-6 to TRBJ2-7; 12 bases are shared with TRBD2. The CDR3 is 14 residues long. The ends lost 7 bases at V and 5 bases at J; junction bases unmatched: 6. Germline values: CDR1 MNHNY, CDR2 SVGAGI (reference sequence). The CDR3 here is CASTLAGGFHEQYF. The CDR3 DNA is TGTGCCAGCACCCTAGCGGGAGGGTTCCACGAGCAGTACTTC.

The chain carries TRBV28 and TRBJ2-7; 10 bases align to TRBD1. Per germline, CDR1 MDHEN and CDR2 SYDVKM. This CDR3 is built from 18 residues. J gave up 0 bases and V 4 bases, and 12 bases lay outside the gene matches. The CDR3 region is CASSSLHPDRGISYEQYF. The DNA of the CDR3 is TGTGCCAGCAGTTCGCTACATCCGGACAGGGGGATCTCCTACGAGCAGTACTTC. Variable domain in full (rest from reference TRBV28 and TRBJ2-7): DVKVTQSSRYLVKRTGEKVFLECVQDMDHENMFWYRQDPGLGLRLIYFSYDVKMKEKGDIPEGYSVSREKKERFSLILESASTNQTSMYLCASSSLHPDRGISYEQYFGPGTRLTVT.

V usage is TRBV19 and J usage is TRBJ1-1; TRBD1 is a possible D gene (6 bases). Between the trimmed V and J ends, which lost 6 bases and 0 bases, there was a span of 23 bases. The CDR3 has 18 residues. The germline V gene encodes CDR1 LNHDA and CDR2 SQIVND (reference sequence). The CDR3 DNA sequence: TGTGCCAGTAGCCCCTGGGGACAAACATCCGATATGAACACTGAAGCTTTCTTT. The encoded protein is CASSPWGQTSDMNTEAFF. The entire variable domain, with the rest obtained from reference TRBV19 and TRBJ1-1, is as follows: DGGITQSPKYLFRKEGQNVTLSCEQNLNHDAMYWYRQDPGQGLRLIYYSQIVNDFQKGDIAEGYSVSREKKESFPLTVTSAQKNPTAFYLCASSPWGQTSDMNTEAFFGQGTRLTVV.

The chain joins TRBV11-2 to TRBJ2-3; maybe TRBD2 (5 bases). The germline V gene has CDR1 SGHAT and CDR2 FQNNGV. The V end lost 3 bases, the J end lost 2 bases, and 15 bases lay between the germline ends. CDR3 length: 16 amino acids. The CDR3 DNA sequence: TGTGCCAGCAGCTTGGGGTTAAGCGGAGCCACAGATACGCAGTATTTT. This gives the protein CASSLGLSGATDTQYF.

The gene calls are TRBV21-1 and TRBJ2-5; the table names TRBD1, a call not compared with the DNA. TRBV21-1 is noted as a pseudogene. CDR3 size: 15 residues. CDR3 sequence (DNA): TGTGCCAGCAGCGAACGGGACAGGGCCCGTACTGTCCAGTACTTC. Amino acid sequence: CASSERDRARTVQYF.

The rearrangement links TRBV15 to TRBJ2-1, with D possibly being TRBD1 or TRBD2 (5 bases each). With 4 bases removed from V and 8 bases from J, the gap between germline ends came to 21 bases. Germline V lookup: CDR1 LNHNV, CDR2 YYDKDF (reference sequence). This CDR3 comprises 16 residues. The CDR3 nucleotides read TGTGCCACCAGCAACCCTGCGGACGGGGACGGGGATGAGCAGTTCTTC. The encoded protein is CATSNPADGDGDEQFF.

The chain uses TRBV19 and TRBJ1-5; the match to TRBD1 covers 9 bases. Germline CDR1 LNHDA, CDR2 SQIVND (reference sequence). CDR3 length: 15 residues. After removal of 5 bases from V and 5 bases from J, the junction contained 7 bases not matched to a gene. CDR3 protein: CASSLGQGIDQPQHF. The CDR3 DNA is TGTGCCAGTAGTCTCGGACAGGGGATCGATCAGCCCCAGCATTTT.

The chain has TRBV11-2 and TRBJ2-1; possible D gene TRBD1, 6 bases. Germline V gene data show CDR1 as SGHAT and CDR2 as FQNNGV. This CDR3 comprises 16 residues. Trimming pared 5 bases from V and 1 base from J, leaving 15 bases between. The chain's CDR3 is CASSGYRVMSYNEQFF. The DNA of the CDR3 is TGTGCCAGCAGCGGATACAGGGTAATGTCCTACAATGAGCAGTTCTTC.

The chain is built from TRBV27 and TRBJ2-7; D may be TRBD1 (5 bases). Looked up from germline, CDR1 is MNHEY and CDR2 is SMNVEV (reference sequence). The CDR3 consists of 13 residues. Trimming pared 4 bases from V and 2 bases from J, leaving 9 bases between. CDR3 sequence reads: CASSSMGPYEQYF. The CDR3 DNA follows: TGTGCCAGCAGTTCCATGGGGCCCTACGAGCAGTACTTC.

The rearrangement joins TRBV15 to TRBJ2-4; TRBD1 might be the D (6 bases). V lost 6 bases and J 0 bases, leaving 21 bases between the germline ends. This CDR3 is built from 18 residues. Germline lookup yields CDR1 LNHNV and CDR2 YYDKDF (reference sequence). The CDR3 DNA reads as TGTGCCACCAGTCCCGAATTAGACAGGCTGCTAGCCAAAAACATTCAGTACTTC. Protein: CATSPELDRLLAKNIQYF. Looking up the rest from reference TRBV15 and TRBJ2-4 gives the full variable domain: DAMVIQNPRYQVTQFGKPVTLSCSQTLNHNVMYWYQQKSSQAPKLLFHYYDKDFNNEADTPDNFQSRRPNTSFCFLDIRSPGLGDTAMYLCATSPELDRLLAKNIQYFGAGTRLSVL.

This rearrangement joins TRBV5-6 to TRBJ2-5; D gene unclear. The germline V gene has CDR1 SGHDT and CDR2 YYEEEE. Trimming took off 1 base at V and 13 bases at J, with 14 bases between the two ends. There are 12 residues in the CDR3. The CDR3 nucleotides read TGTGCCAGCAGCTTGACTAATAGGTACCGGTACTTC. Amino acid sequence: CASSLTNRYRYF.

The V gene is TRBV6-1, the J gene TRBJ2-2; tentative D call: TRBD1 (5 bases). The germline V and J ends were trimmed by 7 bases and 6 bases, with 15 bases remaining between them. CDR3 length equals 14 residues. Looked up from germline, CDR1 is MNHNS and CDR2 is SASEGT. The chain's CDR3 is CASTPPRGPGELFF. CDR3 coding DNA: TGTGCCAGCACCCCGCCAAGGGGTCCCGGGGAGCTGTTTTTT.

The chain combines TRBV5-1 with TRBJ1-2; 10 positions agree with TRBD1. J was trimmed by 6 bases and V by 3 bases; bases with no gene match: 8. CDR3 length: 15 residues. From germline, CDR1 is SGHRS and CDR2 YFSETQ. The CDR3 is CASSSPGQGRHGYTF. For the CDR3, the DNA is TGCGCCAGCAGCTCGCCGGGACAGGGGCGACATGGCTACACCTTC.